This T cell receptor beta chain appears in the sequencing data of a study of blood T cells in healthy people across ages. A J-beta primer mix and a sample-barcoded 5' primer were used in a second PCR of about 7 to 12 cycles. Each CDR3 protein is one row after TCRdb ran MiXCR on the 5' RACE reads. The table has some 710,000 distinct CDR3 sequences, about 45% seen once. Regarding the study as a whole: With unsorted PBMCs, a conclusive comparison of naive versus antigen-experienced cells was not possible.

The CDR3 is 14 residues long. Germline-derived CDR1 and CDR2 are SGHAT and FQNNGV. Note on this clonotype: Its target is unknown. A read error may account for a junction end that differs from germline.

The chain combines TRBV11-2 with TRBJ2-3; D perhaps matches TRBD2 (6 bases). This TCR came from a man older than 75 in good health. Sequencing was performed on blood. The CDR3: CAGSPRLVTDTQYF. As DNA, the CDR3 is TGTGCCGGCAGCCCAAGACTAGTCACAGATACGCAGTATTTT.